This T cell receptor beta chain was sequenced for a study of human T cells and chemical hapten exposure. Time point given: healthy volunteer bleed at 2 weeks. Whole blood, unfractionated, served as the material for total RNA extraction. Trimming removed 8 bases from V and 5 bases from J, with 19 bases in between. CDR3 length: 14 residues. TCRdb passed the RACE reads through MiXCR, listing each CDR3 protein once. The sample has approximately 97,000 distinct CDR3 sequences, roughly 8% seen once. The sequencing sample was made of whole blood. The rearrangement uses TRBV12-3 or TRBV12-4 and TRBJ2-7, with a possible D match to TRBD2 (6 bases). This receptor was obtained from a female donor in good health. Some clones in this sample may be carry-over from other donors' samples. Here the CDR3 DNA reads TGTGCCAGCGCCCTAGTAGGAGGGAAAGACGAGCAGTACTTC. This encodes CASALVGGKDEQYF.